These T cell receptor beta chains were read from a single sample in a study of T cells in Graves' hyperthyroidism and ophthalmopathy. Each CDR3 protein is one row after TCRdb ran MiXCR on the multiplex PCR reads. The repertoire has a few hundred thousand distinct CDR3 sequences, around 14% of them found once; the top ten carry about 7%. The sample was blood. The receptors come from a woman in her 30s with Graves' hyperthyroidism. The CDR3 runs from the conserved cysteine through the conserved F or W. D genes are given only for firm matches. Rows give clone size only sometimes, using once, few, many, or a class for an expanded clone.

d_gene	abundance	v_gene	j_gene	CDR3aa	CDR3nt
NA	many	TRBV11-2	TRBJ1-3	CASSTSIGNTIYF	TGTGCCAGCAGCACAAGCATTGGAAACACCATATATTTT
TRBD1	many	TRBV28	TRBJ1-1	CASSPPDRARSEAFF	TGTGCCAGCAGCCCCCCGGACAGGGCGAGGTCTGAAGCTTTCTTT
NA	NA	TRBV27	TRBJ1-1	CASNFRGDTEAFF	TGTGCCAGCAATTTCAGGGGCGACACTGAAGCTTTCTTT
NA	many	TRBV30	TRBJ1-1	CAWSFGGGTEAFF	TGTGCCTGGAGTTTCGGGGGTGGTACTGAAGCTTTCTTT
NA	NA	TRBV4-3	TRBJ2-5	CASSQDLTGQRTQYF	TGCGCCAGCAGCCAAGATCTTACGGGACAAAGGACCCAGTACTTC
TRBD1	NA	TRBV20-1	TRBJ2-3	CSAEGRPGQGADTQYF	TGCAGTGCTGAAGGACGACCGGGACAGGGGGCAGATACGCAGTATTTT
NA	NA	TRBV7-9	TRBJ2-7	CASSFPGVEGSSYEQYF	TGTGCCAGCAGCTTCCCAGGGGTGGAGGGGAGCTCCTACGAGCAGTACTTC
NA	many	TRBV4-2	TRBJ2-3	CASSQDGTVTDTQYF	TGTGCCAGCAGCCAAGACGGGACTGTTACAGATACGCAGTATTTT
NA	few	TRBV6-2/TRBV6-3	TRBJ2-5	CASSYGSSLAETQYF	TGTGCCAGCAGTTACGGGAGCAGTCTCGCGGAGACCCAGTACTTC
TRBD1	few	TRBV6-2/TRBV6-3	TRBJ1-1	CASSYSKLRDRGATEAFF	TGTGCCAGCAGTTACTCGAAGCTCCGGGACAGGGGGGCCACTGAAGCTTTCTTT
NA	few	TRBV25-1	TRBJ1-2	CASSGPVEGDFRYGYTF	TGTGCCAGCAGCGGCCCCGTAGAGGGGGACTTTAGGTATGGCTACACCTTC
NA	many	TRBV5-5	TRBJ2-1	CASSPRALNEQFF	TGTGCCAGCAGCCCCCGGGCCCTCAATGAGCAGTTCTTC
TRBD1	many	TRBV30	TRBJ1-2	CAWTPPDREHYGYTF	TGTGCCTGGACCCCCCCCGACAGGGAACACTATGGCTACACCTTC
NA	many	TRBV5-1	TRBJ1-1	CASSLAGAAGKIRNTEAFF	TGCGCCAGCAGCTTGGCAGGGGCGGCAGGGAAAATTCGGAACACTGAAGCTTTCTTT
NA	few	TRBV6-6	TRBJ2-3	CASSYGTGPDTQYF	TGTGCCAGCAGTTACGGAACAGGTCCAGATACGCAGTATTTT
TRBD1	NA	TRBV3-1	TRBJ2-6	CASSAWDRDSTGANVLTF	TGTGCCAGCAGCGCATGGGACAGGGATTCCACTGGGGCCAACGTCCTGACTTTC
NA	NA	TRBV19	TRBJ2-5	CASSMGLRSETQYF	TGTGCCAGTAGTATGGGGCTCAGATCGGAGACCCAGTACTTC
NA	NA	TRBV10-1	TRBJ2-4	CASPYSTGVRGMTAKNIQYF	TGCGCCAGCCCGTACTCAACAGGAGTTCGGGGAATGACGGCCAAAAACATTCAGTACTTC
NA	many	TRBV18	TRBJ1-5	CASSPGSFPQQPQHF	TGTGCCAGCTCACCAGGCTCCTTCCCCCAACAGCCCCAGCATTTT
TRBD2	many	TRBV5-1	TRBJ2-3	CASSSGLADTDTQYF	TGCGCCAGCAGCTCGGGACTAGCGGACACAGATACGCAGTATTTT
NA	many	TRBV30	TRBJ2-7	CAWSPGQDYEQYF	TGTGCCTGGAGTCCGGGCCAGGACTACGAGCAGTACTTC
NA	NA	TRBV9	TRBJ1-5	CASSVDPLNQPQHF	TGTGCCAGCAGCGTAGATCCGTTGAATCAGCCCCAGCATTTT
NA	many	TRBV7-9	TRBJ2-7	CASTLGESSYEQYF	TGTGCCAGCACCTTGGGGGAGAGCTCCTACGAGCAGTACTTC
NA	NA	TRBV13	TRBJ2-7	CASSLWGPKFEQYF	TGTGCCAGCAGCTTGTGGGGCCCCAAATTCGAGCAGTACTTC
TRBD2	few	TRBV7-2	TRBJ2-3	CASSFGGGLAGAGTDTQYF	TGTGCCAGCAGCTTTGGGGGGGGACTAGCGGGAGCGGGGACAGATACGCAGTATTTT
NA	few	TRBV7-9	TRBJ1-1	CASSLALLTEAFF	TGTGCCAGCAGCTTAGCGCTCCTCACTGAAGCTTTCTTT
TRBD2	many	TRBV7-3	TRBJ2-1	CASSTYAGTSGRFSYNEQFF	TGTGCCAGCAGCACGTACGCAGGGACTAGCGGGAGGTTCTCCTACAATGAGCAGTTCTTC
TRBD2	many	TRBV29-1	TRBJ2-3	CSVLRRVTSGSTDTQYF	TGCAGCGTTCTCCGCCGGGTTACTAGCGGGAGCACAGATACGCAGTATTTT
NA	many	TRBV5-1	TRBJ2-1	CASSLVLNEQFF	TGCGCCAGCAGCTTGGTCCTCAATGAGCAGTTCTTC
TRBD1	NA	TRBV18	TRBJ1-5	CASSPRGQGNQPQHF	TGTGCCAGCTCACCTAGGGGGCAGGGCAATCAGCCCCAGCATTTT
NA	many	TRBV15	TRBJ2-7	CATSRVTTGGDDEQYF	TGTGCCACCAGCAGAGTGACTACCGGGGGTGACGATGAGCAGTACTTC
NA	many	TRBV7-2	TRBJ1-1	CASSLAGDTEAFF	TGTGCCAGCAGCTTAGCGGGAGACACTGAAGCTTTCTTT
NA	many	TRBV5-1	TRBJ2-7	CASSLGHYEQYF	TGCGCCAGCAGCTTGGGGCATTACGAGCAGTACTTC
TRBD1	once	TRBV30	TRBJ2-7	CAWSGDRGSREQYF	TGTGCCTGGAGCGGGGACAGGGGGTCGCGCGAGCAGTACTTC
TRBD1	many	TRBV30	TRBJ1-5	CAWSGMTGAGQPQHF	TGTGCCTGGAGTGGAATGACAGGGGCTGGGCAGCCCCAGCATTTT
NA	few	TRBV6-1	TRBJ1-6	CASTDVRRGGRNSPLHF	TGTGCCAGCACCGACGTCCGCAGGGGCGGTCGGAATTCACCCCTCCACTTT
NA	many	TRBV20-1	TRBJ2-1	CSASREWSYNEQFF	TGCAGTGCTAGCCGGGAGTGGTCCTACAATGAGCAGTTCTTC
TRBD1	many	TRBV27	TRBJ2-7	CASRVRQGAYEQYF	TGTGCCAGCAGAGTGAGACAGGGGGCCTACGAGCAGTACTTC
NA	NA	TRBV7-2	TRBJ2-7	CASSFFLAGSYEQYF	TGTGCCAGCAGCTTTTTTCTGGCGGGAAGCTACGAGCAGTACTTC
NA	many	TRBV11-2	TRBJ2-1	CASSLGDKYEQFF	TGTGCCAGCAGCTTAGGGGATAAATATGAGCAGTTCTTC
TRBD1	NA	TRBV19	TRBJ1-2	CASSVDRDGGLGGYTF	TGTGCCAGTAGTGTAGACAGGGACGGTGGGCTCGGCGGCTACACCTTC
NA	many	TRBV12-3/TRBV12-4	TRBJ1-5	CASSTQVSHQPQHF	TGTGCCAGCAGTACCCAGGTGTCCCATCAGCCCCAGCATTTT
NA	few	TRBV15	TRBJ2-7	CATSVDRAGAYEQYF	TGTGCCACCAGCGTCGACAGGGCGGGGGCCTACGAGCAGTACTTC
NA	NA	TRBV5-5	TRBJ1-6	CASSDALNSPLHF	TGTGCCAGCAGCGATGCACTTAATTCACCCCTCCACTTT
NA	many	TRBV20-1	TRBJ1-1	CSAPRPWAFF	TGCAGTGCCCCGAGACCGTGGGCTTTCTTT
NA	many	TRBV10-3	TRBJ1-1	CAISDTAGNTEAFF	TGTGCCATCAGTGACACAGCGGGGAACACTGAAGCTTTCTTT
NA	few	TRBV28	TRBJ1-5	CASSYPPPPPQHF	TGTGCCAGCAGTTACCCCCCCCCCCCGCCCCAGCATTTT
NA	few	TRBV7-2	TRBJ1-1	CASSLVFNSEAFF	TGTGCCAGCAGCTTAGTCTTTAATTCTGAAGCTTTCTTT
TRBD1	NA	TRBV3-1	TRBJ2-3	CASSQDQGRGPTDTQYF	TGTGCCAGCAGCCAAGATCAGGGCAGGGGGCCAACAGATACGCAGTATTTT
TRBD2	few	TRBV2	TRBJ2-3	CASSATSGSTDTQYF	TGTGCCAGCAGCGCGACTAGCGGGAGCACAGATACGCAGTATTTT
TRBD1	many	TRBV15	TRBJ2-7	CATSKGAEYEQYF	TGTGCCACCAGCAAGGGGGCCGAGTACGAGCAGTACTTC
TRBD1	many	TRBV6-5	TRBJ2-5	CASSYDRATQETQYF	TGTGCCAGCAGTTATGACAGGGCGACTCAAGAGACCCAGTACTTC